This section outlines one TCR beta chain sequence together with its context. Trimming took 5 bases from V and 3 from J; bases not matched to a gene: 4. This CDR3 has 15 amino acids. CDR1 SGHAT and CDR2 FQNNGV come from the germline V gene. Measured with immunoSEQ multiplex PCR; TCRdb has only the in-frame clones, and not every one. Of some 13,000 clones in the sample, over 80% were seen once. Each of the patients experienced relapse following autologous stem cell transplantation, and their brentuximab vedotin exposure differed. This specimen comes from a study of PD-1 blockade in classical Hodgkin lymphoma.

The specimen comprised peripheral blood mononuclear cells (PBMCs), sampled at baseline. J is TRBJ2-2 and V is TRBV11-2, with 9 bases matching TRBD1. The origin of this receptor is a human donor with classical Hodgkin lymphoma. The CDR3 coding sequence is TGTGCCAGCAGCCCTTGGACAGGGGACACCGGGGAGCTGTTTTTT. Its translation is CASSPWTGDTGELFF.